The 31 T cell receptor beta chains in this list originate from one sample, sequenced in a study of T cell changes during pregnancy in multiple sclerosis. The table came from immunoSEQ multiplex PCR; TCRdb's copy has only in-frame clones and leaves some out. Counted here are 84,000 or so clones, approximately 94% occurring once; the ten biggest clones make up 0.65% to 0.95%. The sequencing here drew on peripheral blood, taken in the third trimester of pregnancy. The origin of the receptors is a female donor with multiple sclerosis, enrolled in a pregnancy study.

Here the CDR3 reads CASSLEGGIGANVLTF. Here the CDR3 DNA reads TGCGCCAGCAGCTTGGAAGGAGGGATTGGGGCCAACGTCCTGACTTTC. The J gene is TRBJ2-6, the V gene TRBV5-1, with D possibly being TRBD2 (6 bases). The V gene lost 0 bases and the J gene lost 3 bases, with 10 bases spanning the gap. Looked up from germline, CDR1 is SGHRS and CDR2 is YFSETQ. This CDR3 comprises 16 residues.

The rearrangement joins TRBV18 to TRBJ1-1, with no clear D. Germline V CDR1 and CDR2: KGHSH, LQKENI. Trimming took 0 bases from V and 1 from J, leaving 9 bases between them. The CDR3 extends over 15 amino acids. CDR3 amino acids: CASSPPGGSNTEAFF. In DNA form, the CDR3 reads TGTGCCAGCTCACCACCGGGAGGTTCGAACACTGAAGCTTTCTTT.

In DNA form, the CDR3 reads TGTGCCACCAGGGGGGGTCTAGCGGGAAAAGAGACCCAGTACTTC. Translation gives CATRGGLAGKETQYF. The gene calls are TRBV15 and TRBJ2-5, with 9 bases lining up with TRBD2. Germline CDR1 LNHNV, CDR2 YYDKDF (reference sequence). The J segment lost 3 bases and the V segment lost 6 bases, leaving 8 bases of the junction unmatched. The CDR3 spans 15 residues.

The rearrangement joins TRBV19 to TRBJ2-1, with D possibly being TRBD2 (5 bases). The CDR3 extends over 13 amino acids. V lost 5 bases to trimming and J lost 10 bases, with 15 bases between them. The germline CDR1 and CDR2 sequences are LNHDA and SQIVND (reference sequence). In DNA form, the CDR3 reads TGTGCCAGTAGTTCGGACTGGGGTAGGGAGCAGTTCTTC. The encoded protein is CASSSDWGREQFF.

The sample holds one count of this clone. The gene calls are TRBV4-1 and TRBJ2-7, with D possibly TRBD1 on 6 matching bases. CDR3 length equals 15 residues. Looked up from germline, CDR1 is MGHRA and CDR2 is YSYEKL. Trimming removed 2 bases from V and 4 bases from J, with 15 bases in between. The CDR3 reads CASSQFRDTMYEQYF. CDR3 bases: TGCGCCAGCAGCCAATTCCGGGACACCATGTACGAGCAGTACTTC.

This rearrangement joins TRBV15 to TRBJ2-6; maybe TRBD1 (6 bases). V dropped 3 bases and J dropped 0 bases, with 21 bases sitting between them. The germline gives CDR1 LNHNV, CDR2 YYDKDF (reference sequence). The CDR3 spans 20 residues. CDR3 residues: CATSSPLGASSFSGANVLTF. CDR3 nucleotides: TGTGCCACCAGCAGCCCTCTGGGGGCTTCGTCTTTCTCTGGGGCCAACGTCCTGACTTTC.

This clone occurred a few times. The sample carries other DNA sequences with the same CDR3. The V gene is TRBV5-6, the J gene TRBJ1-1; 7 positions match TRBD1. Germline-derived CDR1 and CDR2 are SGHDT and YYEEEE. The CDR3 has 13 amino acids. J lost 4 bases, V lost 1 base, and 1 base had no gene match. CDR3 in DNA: TGTGCCAGCAGCTTGTCAGGGGGCACTGAAGCTTTCTTT. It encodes CASSLSGGTEAFF.

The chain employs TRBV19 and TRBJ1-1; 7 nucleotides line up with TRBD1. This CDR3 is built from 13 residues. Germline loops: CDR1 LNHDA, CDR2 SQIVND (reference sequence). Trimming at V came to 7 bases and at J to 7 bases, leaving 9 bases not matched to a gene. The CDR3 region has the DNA TGTGCCAGTACCCGGGGACAGTTACTTGAAGCTTTCTTT. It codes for CASTRGQLLEAFF.

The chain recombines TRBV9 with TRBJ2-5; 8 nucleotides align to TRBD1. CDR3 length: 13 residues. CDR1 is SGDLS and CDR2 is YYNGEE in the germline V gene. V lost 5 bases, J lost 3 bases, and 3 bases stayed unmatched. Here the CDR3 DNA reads TGTGCCAGCAGGGCGACAGGGGAAGAGACCCAGTACTTC. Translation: CASRATGEETQYF. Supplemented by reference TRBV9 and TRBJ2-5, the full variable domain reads DSGVTQTPKHLITATGQRVTLRCSPRSGDLSVYWYQQSLDQGLQFLIQYYNGEERAKGNILERFSAQQFPDLHSELNLSSLELGDSALYFCASRATGEETQYFGPGTRLLVL.

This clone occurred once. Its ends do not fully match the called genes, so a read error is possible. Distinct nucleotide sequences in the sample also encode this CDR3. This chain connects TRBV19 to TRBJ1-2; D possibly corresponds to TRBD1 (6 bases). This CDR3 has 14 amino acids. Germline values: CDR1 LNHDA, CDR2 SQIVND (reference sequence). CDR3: CASSIVGGNYGYTF. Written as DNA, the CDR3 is TGTGCCAGTAGCATAGTAGGGGGTAACTATGGCTACACCTTC.

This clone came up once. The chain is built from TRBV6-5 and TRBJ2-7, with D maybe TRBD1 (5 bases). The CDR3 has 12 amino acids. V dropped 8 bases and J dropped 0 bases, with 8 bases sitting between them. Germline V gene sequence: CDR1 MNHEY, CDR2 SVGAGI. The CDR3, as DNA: TGTGCCAGCGGACAATTCTCCTACGAGCAGTACTTC. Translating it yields CASGQFSYEQYF.

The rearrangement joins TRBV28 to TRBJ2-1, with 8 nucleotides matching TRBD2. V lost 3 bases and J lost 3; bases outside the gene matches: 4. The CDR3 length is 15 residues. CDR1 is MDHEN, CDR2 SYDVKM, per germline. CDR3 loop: CASSLAGGGYNEQFF. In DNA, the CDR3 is TGTGCCAGCAGTTTGGCGGGGGGCGGCTACAATGAGCAGTTCTTC.

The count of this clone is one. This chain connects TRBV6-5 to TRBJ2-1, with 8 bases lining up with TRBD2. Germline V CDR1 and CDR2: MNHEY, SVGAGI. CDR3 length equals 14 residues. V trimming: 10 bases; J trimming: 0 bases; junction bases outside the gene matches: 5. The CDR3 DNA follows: TGTGCCATTCGGGGGGGCAGCTCCTACAATGAGCAGTTCTTC. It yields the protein CAIRGGSSYNEQFF.

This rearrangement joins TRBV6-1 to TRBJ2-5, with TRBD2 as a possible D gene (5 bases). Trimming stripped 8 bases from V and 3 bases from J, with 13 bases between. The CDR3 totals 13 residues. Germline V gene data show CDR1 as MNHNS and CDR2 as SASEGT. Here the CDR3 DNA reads TGTGCCAGCGTGAGGGCGCCCGAAGAGACCCAGTACTTC. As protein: CASVRAPEETQYF.

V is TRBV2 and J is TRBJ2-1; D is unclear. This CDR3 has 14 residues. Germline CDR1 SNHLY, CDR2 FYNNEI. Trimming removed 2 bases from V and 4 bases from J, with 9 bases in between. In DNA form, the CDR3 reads TGTGCCAGCAGTGAACTAGAGCAGTACAATGAGCAGTTCTTC. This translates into CASSELEQYNEQFF.

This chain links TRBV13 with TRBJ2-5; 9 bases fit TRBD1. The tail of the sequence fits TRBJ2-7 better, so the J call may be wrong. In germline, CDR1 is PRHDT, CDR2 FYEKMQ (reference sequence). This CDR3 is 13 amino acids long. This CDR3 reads CASSKGQGDEQYF. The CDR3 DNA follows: TGTGCCAGCAGCAAGGGACAGGGCGACGAGCAGTACTTC.

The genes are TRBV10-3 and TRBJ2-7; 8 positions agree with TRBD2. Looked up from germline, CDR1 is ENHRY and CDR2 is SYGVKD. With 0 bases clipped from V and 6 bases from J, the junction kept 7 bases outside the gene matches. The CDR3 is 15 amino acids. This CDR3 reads CAISESGREAGEQYF. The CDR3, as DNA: TGTGCCATCAGTGAGTCTGGGCGGGAGGCGGGCGAGCAGTACTTC.

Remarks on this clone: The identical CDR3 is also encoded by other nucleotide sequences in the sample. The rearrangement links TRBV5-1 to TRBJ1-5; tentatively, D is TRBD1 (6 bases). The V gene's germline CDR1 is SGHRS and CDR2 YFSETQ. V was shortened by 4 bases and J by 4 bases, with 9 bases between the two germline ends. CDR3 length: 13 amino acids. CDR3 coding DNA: TGCGCCAGCAGCCTGACAGGTAATCAGCCCCAGCATTTT. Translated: CASSLTGNQPQHF.

This CDR3 reads CASTFTSGTPGDLRNNEQFF. The DNA of the CDR3 is TGCGCCAGCACCTTTACCTCCGGGACCCCAGGGGATCTCAGAAACAATGAGCAGTTCTTC. V gene TRBV23-1 combines with J gene TRBJ2-1; TRBD1 is a possible D gene (6 bases). TRBV23-1 is flagged as an ORF with uncertain function. The CDR3 covers 20 residues. V dropped 7 bases and J dropped 5 bases, with 33 bases sitting between them.

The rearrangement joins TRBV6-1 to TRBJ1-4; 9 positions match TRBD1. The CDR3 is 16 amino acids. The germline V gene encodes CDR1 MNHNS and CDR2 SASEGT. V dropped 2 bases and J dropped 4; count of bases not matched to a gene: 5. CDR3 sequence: CASSEIAGQGNEKLFF. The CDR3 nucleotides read TGTGCCAGCAGTGAAATCGCGGGACAGGGTAATGAAAAACTGTTTTTT.

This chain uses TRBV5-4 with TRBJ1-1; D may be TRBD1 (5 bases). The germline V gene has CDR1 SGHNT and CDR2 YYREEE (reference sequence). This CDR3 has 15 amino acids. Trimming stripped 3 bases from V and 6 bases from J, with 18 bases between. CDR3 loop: CASSWGVGAESEAFF. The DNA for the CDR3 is TGTGCCAGCAGCTGGGGGGTAGGAGCGGAATCTGAAGCTTTCTTT. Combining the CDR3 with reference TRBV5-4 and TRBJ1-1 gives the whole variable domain ETGVTQSPTHLIKTRGQQVTLRCSSQSGHNTVSWYQQALGQGPQFIFQYYREEENGRGNFPPRFSGLQFPNYSSELNVNALELDDSALYLCASSWGVGAESEAFFGQGTRLTVV.

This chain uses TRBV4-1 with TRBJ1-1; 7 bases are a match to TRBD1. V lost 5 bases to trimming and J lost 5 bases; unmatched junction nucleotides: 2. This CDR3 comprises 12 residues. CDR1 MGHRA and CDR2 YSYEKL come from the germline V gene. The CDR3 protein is CASSLDRTEAFF. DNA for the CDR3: TGCGCCAGCAGCTTGGACAGGACTGAAGCTTTCTTT.

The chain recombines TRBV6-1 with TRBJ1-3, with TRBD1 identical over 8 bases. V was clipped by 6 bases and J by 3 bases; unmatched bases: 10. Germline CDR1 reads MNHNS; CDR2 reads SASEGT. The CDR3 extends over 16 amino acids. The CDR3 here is CASSENGQGRGNTIYF. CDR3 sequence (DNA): TGTGCCAGCAGCGAAAACGGACAGGGTCGTGGAAACACCATATATTTT.

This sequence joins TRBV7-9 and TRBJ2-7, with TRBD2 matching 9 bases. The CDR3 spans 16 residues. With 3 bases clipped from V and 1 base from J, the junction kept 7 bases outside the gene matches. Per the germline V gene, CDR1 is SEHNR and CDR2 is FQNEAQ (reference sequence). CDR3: CASSFSGLAISYEQYF. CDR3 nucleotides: TGTGCCAGCAGCTTTTCCGGACTAGCGATTTCCTACGAGCAGTACTTC.

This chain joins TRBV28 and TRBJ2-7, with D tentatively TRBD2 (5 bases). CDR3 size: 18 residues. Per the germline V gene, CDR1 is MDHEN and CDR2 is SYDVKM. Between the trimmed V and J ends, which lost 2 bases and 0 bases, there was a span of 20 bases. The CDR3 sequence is CASSLPLKSGELSYEQYF. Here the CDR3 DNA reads TGTGCCAGCAGTTTACCCCTAAAGAGCGGAGAGCTCTCCTACGAGCAGTACTTC.

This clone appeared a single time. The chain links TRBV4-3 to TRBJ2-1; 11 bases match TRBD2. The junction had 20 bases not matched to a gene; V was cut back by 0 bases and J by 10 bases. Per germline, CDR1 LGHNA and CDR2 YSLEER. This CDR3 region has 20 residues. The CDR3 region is CASSQDLAGLAGGPGGEQFF. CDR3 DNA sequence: TGCGCCAGCAGCCAAGATCTAGCGGGGCTAGCGGGAGGACCTGGCGGGGAGCAGTTCTTC.

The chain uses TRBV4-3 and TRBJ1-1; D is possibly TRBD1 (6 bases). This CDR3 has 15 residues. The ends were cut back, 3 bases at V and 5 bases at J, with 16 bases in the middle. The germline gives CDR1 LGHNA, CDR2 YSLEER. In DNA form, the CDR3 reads TGCGCCAGCAGCCATGGTGGCAGGGGAAGAACTGAAGCTTTCTTT. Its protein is CASSHGGRGRTEAFF.

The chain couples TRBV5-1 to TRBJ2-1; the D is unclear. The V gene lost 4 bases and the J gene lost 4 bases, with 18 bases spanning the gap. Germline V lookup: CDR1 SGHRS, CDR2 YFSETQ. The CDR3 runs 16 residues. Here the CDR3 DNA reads TGCGCCAGCAGCCGTGAATTGAGGTTCCCGTACAATGAGCAGTTCTTC. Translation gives CASSRELRFPYNEQFF.

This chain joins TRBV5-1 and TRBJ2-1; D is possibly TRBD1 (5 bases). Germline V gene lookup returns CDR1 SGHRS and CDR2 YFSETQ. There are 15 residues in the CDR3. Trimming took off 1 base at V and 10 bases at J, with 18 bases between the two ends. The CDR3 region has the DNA TGCGCCAGCAGCTTGTACCAGGGCCGGGCAGGGGAGCAGTTCTTC. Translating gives CASSLYQGRAGEQFF.

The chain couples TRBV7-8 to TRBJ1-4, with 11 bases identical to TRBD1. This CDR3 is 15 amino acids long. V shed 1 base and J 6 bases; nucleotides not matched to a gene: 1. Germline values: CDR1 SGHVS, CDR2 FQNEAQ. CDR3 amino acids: CASSLVGQGDEKLFF. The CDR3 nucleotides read TGTGCCAGCAGCTTAGTGGGACAGGGGGATGAAAAACTGTTTTTT. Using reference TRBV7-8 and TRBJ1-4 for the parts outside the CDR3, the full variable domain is GAGVSQSPRYKVAKRGQDVALRCDPISGHVSLFWYQQALGQGPEFLTYFQNEAQLDKSGLPSDRFFAERPEGSVSTLKIQRTQQEDSAVYLCASSLVGQGDEKLFFGSGTQLSVL.

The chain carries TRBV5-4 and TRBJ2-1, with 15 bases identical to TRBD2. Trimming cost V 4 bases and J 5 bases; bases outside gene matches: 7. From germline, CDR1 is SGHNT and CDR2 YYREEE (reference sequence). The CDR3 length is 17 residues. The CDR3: CASSIGLAGGPNNEQFF. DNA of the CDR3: TGTGCCAGCAGCATTGGACTAGCGGGAGGGCCTAACAATGAGCAGTTCTTC.